The 22 T cell receptor beta chains below come from one sample, sequenced in a study of STAT5B mutations in CD4+ large granular lymphocyte leukemia. Generated by immunoSEQ multiplex PCR, the TCRdb table keeps only in-frame clones and is missing some. The data show approximately 35,000 clones, approximately 82% seen once. The sample taken for sequencing was CD4+ T cells from blood buffy coats. The receptors derive from a human donor in good health.

The chain has TRBV18 and TRBJ1-5, with TRBD1 matching 11 bases. The length of the CDR3 is 15 residues. Germline V gene data show CDR1 as KGHSH and CDR2 as LQKENI. V shed 4 bases, J shed 6 bases, and the junction held 5 bases outside the gene matches. CDR3 loop: CASSLGQGEVQPQHF. CDR3 sequence (DNA): TGTGCCAGCTCACTGGGACAGGGGGAGGTTCAGCCCCAGCATTTT.

The chain uses TRBV9 and TRBJ1-3, with D possibly matching TRBD1 (5 bases). The CDR3 spans 15 residues. Germline CDR1 SGDLS, CDR2 YYNGEE. The V end was cut by 4 bases, the J end by 0 bases, with 11 bases between. CDR3 sequence reads: CASSPTASSGNTIYF. CDR3 DNA: TGTGCCAGCAGCCCGACAGCGAGCTCTGGAAACACCATATATTTT.

This clone was counted between two and nine times. The rearrangement joins TRBV7-2 to TRBJ1-2; D perhaps matches TRBD1 (6 bases). The CDR3 sequence is 13 residues long. Between the trimmed V and J ends, which lost 2 bases and 10 bases, there was a span of 14 bases. CDR1 SGHTA and CDR2 FQGNSA come from the germline V gene. The CDR3 loop is CASSLRPGETYTF. As DNA, the CDR3 is TGTGCCAGCAGCTTAAGGCCAGGGGAGACCTACACCTTC.

The genes are TRBV19 and TRBJ1-2, with 7 bases aligning to TRBD1. Germline V CDR1 and CDR2: LNHDA, SQIVND (reference sequence). With V trimmed by 7 bases and J by 6 bases, 11 bases remained unmatched. The CDR3 has 14 amino acids. The CDR3 spells CASTILEGANGYTF. CDR3 DNA: TGTGCCAGTACCATATTAGAGGGGGCGAATGGCTACACCTTC.

The chain links TRBV11-2 to TRBJ2-3; D call uncertain. The CDR3 contains 17 residues. CDR1 and CDR2 from the germline V gene are SGHAT and FQNNGV. Trimming cost V 0 bases and J 6 bases, with 19 bases left between them. The CDR3: CASSLDQSARSADTQYF. As DNA, the CDR3 is TGTGCCAGCAGCTTAGATCAATCGGCCAGGTCGGCTGATACGCAGTATTTT.

The V gene is TRBV19, the J gene TRBJ2-5; TRBD2 might be the D (6 bases). This CDR3 contains 16 residues. Trimming stripped 1 base from V and 4 bases from J, with 16 bases between. From germline, CDR1 is LNHDA and CDR2 SQIVND (reference sequence). The CDR3 DNA reads TGTGCCAGTAGTATAGCGGGAGTAATCGGAGGAGAGACCCAGTACTTC. Translation: CASSIAGVIGGETQYF.

V and J are TRBV5-1 and TRBJ2-2; TRBD1 matches at 11 bases. Unmatched junction bases numbered 7, after V lost 2 bases and J lost 4 bases. This CDR3 region has 17 residues. Germline CDR1 reads SGHRS; CDR2 reads YFSETQ. The CDR3: CASSFTSGQGGTGELFF. In DNA form, the CDR3 reads TGCGCCAGCAGCTTCACCTCGGGACAGGGGGGCACCGGGGAGCTGTTTTTT.

The chain employs TRBV11-3 and TRBJ1-1, with 9 bases matching TRBD1. There are 15 residues in the CDR3. The germline gives CDR1 SGHNT, CDR2 YENEEA. With V trimmed by 2 bases and J by 1 base, 2 bases remained unmatched. CDR3 sequence (DNA): TGTGCCAGCAGCTTAACAGGGGGCCCGAACACTGAAGCTTTCTTT. Translating gives CASSLTGGPNTEAFF. The variable domain in full, with the rest retrieved from reference TRBV11-3 and TRBJ1-1, is EAGVVQSPRYKIIEKKQPVAFWCNPISGHNTLYWYLQNLGQGPELLIRYENEEAVDDSQLPKDRFSAERLKGVDSTLKIQPAELGDSAVYLCASSLTGGPNTEAFFGQGTRLTVV.

The chain has TRBV5-4 and TRBJ2-3; TRBD1 might be the D (6 bases). This CDR3 has 16 amino acids. Per germline, CDR1 SGHNT and CDR2 YYREEE (reference sequence). Trimming left V 2 bases short and J 1 base short, with 14 bases between. The CDR3 reads CASSFGGGAGTDTQYF. As DNA, the CDR3 is TGTGCCAGCAGCTTTGGTGGGGGCGCAGGCACAGATACGCAGTATTTT.

The chain couples TRBV7-9 to TRBJ1-4; 7 bases match TRBD1. From germline, CDR1 is SEHNR and CDR2 FQNEAQ (reference sequence). V was clipped by 8 bases and J by 4 bases; unmatched bases: 7. CDR3 size: 14 residues. The CDR3 bases are TGTGCCAGCGGGCGACAGGGCGGTAATGAAAAACTGTTTTTT. Amino acid sequence: CASGRQGGNEKLFF.

The chain is built from TRBV7-3 and TRBJ2-1; no clear D. The germline CDR1 and CDR2 sequences are SGHTA and FQGTGA. V was shortened by 3 bases and J by 5 bases, with 8 bases between the two germline ends. CDR3 length: 13 amino acids. The CDR3 here is CASSFSRNNEQFF. The CDR3 DNA is TGTGCCAGCAGCTTCAGTCGGAACAATGAGCAGTTCTTC.

The rearrangement joins TRBV11-3 to TRBJ1-2; D uncertain. The germline V gene encodes CDR1 SGHNT and CDR2 YENEEA. CDR3 length equals 13 residues. V was pared by 5 bases and J by 1 base, with 8 bases between. CDR3 residues: CASSPERNYGYTF. CDR3 nucleotide sequence: TGTGCCAGCAGCCCCGAGCGTAACTATGGCTACACCTTC.

The V call is TRBV7-8, the J call TRBJ2-1; 10 bases map to TRBD2. The CDR3 is 16 residues long. V was pared by 1 base and J by 6 bases, with 6 bases of the junction left unmatched. The germline gives CDR1 SGHVS, CDR2 FQNEAQ. The CDR3 region is CASSLVPAGGFNEQFF. CDR3 DNA: TGTGCCAGCAGCTTAGTCCCAGCGGGAGGGTTCAATGAGCAGTTCTTC. The variable domain in full, completed from reference TRBV7-8 and TRBJ2-1, reads GAGVSQSPRYKVAKRGQDVALRCDPISGHVSLFWYQQALGQGPEFLTYFQNEAQLDKSGLPSDRFFAERPEGSVSTLKIQRTQQEDSAVYLCASSLVPAGGFNEQFFGPGTRLTVL.

This chain connects TRBV5-5 to TRBJ1-2; D perhaps matches TRBD1 (5 bases). V was clipped by 2 bases and J by 5 bases, with 16 bases between them. This CDR3 spans 15 amino acids. Looked up from germline, CDR1 is SGHKS and CDR2 is YYEKEE (reference sequence). The CDR3 nucleotides read TGTGCCAGCAGCTTATCGACAGAAGTCTTATATGGCTACACCTTC. It is translated as CASSLSTEVLYGYTF.

This chain connects TRBV27 to TRBJ2-1; D is uncertain. The CDR3 sequence is 14 residues long. Looked up from germline, CDR1 is MNHEY and CDR2 is SMNVEV (reference sequence). Trimming removed 9 bases at V and 0 bases at J, with 12 bases between. The CDR3 protein is CASRRSVSYNEQFF. CDR3 nucleotides: TGTGCCAGTCGGCGATCCGTCTCCTACAATGAGCAGTTCTTC.

This clone was seen just once. The V call is TRBV7-2, the J call TRBJ2-3, with D unclear. Trimming removed 2 bases at V and 5 bases at J, with 8 bases between. CDR3 length: 13 residues. Germline values: CDR1 SGHTA, CDR2 FQGNSA. The CDR3 sequence is CASSLLGQDTQYF. In nucleotides, the CDR3 is TGTGCCAGCAGCTTACTGGGCCAAGATACGCAGTATTTT. The variable domain in full, with the rest retrieved from reference TRBV7-2 and TRBJ2-3, is GAGVSQSPSNKVTEKGKDVELRCDPISGHTALYWYRQSLGQGLEFLIYFQGNSAPDKSGLPSDRFSAERTGGSVSTLTIQRTQQEDSAVYLCASSLLGQDTQYFGPGTRLTVL.

V and J are TRBV14 and TRBJ2-3; 8 nucleotides match TRBD2. The CDR3 covers 14 residues. With V trimmed by 0 bases and J by 8 bases, 4 bases remained unmatched. In germline, CDR1 is SGHDN, CDR2 FVKESK. CDR3 amino acids: CASSQDRRGGTQYF. Written as DNA, the CDR3 is TGTGCCAGCAGCCAAGATCGCCGGGGGGGTACGCAGTATTTT.

This clone was observed a handful of times. The rearrangement uses TRBV5-4 and TRBJ1-6, with unresolved D. The V and J ends lost 5 bases and 3 bases respectively, with 9 bases between them. CDR1 is SGHNT, CDR2 YYREEE, per germline (reference sequence). There are 14 residues in the CDR3. Here the CDR3 reads CASSTGLYNSPLHF. CDR3 bases: TGTGCCAGCAGTACCGGGCTCTATAATTCACCCCTCCACTTT.

The gene calls are TRBV10-2 and TRBJ2-2; 7 nucleotides align to TRBD2. The length of the CDR3 is 16 residues. Germline CDR1 and CDR2: WSHSY and SAAADI. V lost 0 bases to trimming and J lost 6 bases; unmatched junction nucleotides: 7. The CDR3 DNA reads TGCGCCAGCAGTGAGTCGGCGGGAGTATCTCCCGGGGAGCTGTTTTTT. Protein product: CASSESAGVSPGELFF.

This clone was seen a handful of times. The chain carries TRBV9 and TRBJ1-5; 7 bases map to TRBD1. The length of the CDR3 is 15 residues. CDR1 is SGDLS, CDR2 YYNGEE, per germline. Unmatched junction bases numbered 5, after V lost 2 bases and J lost 3 bases. CDR3 sequence reads: CASSVSTGLNQPQHF. CDR3 DNA: TGTGCCAGCAGCGTCTCGACAGGGCTCAATCAGCCCCAGCATTTT.

The rearrangement joins TRBV19 to TRBJ2-2; 11 nucleotides align to TRBD2. J was trimmed by 5 bases and V by 5 bases; bases with no gene match: 4. The germline V gene encodes CDR1 LNHDA and CDR2 SQIVND (reference sequence). This CDR3 contains 15 residues. The CDR3 DNA sequence: TGTGCCAGTAGTGCCGGGACTAGCGGAACCGGGGAGCTGTTTTTT. This gives the protein CASSAGTSGTGELFF.

The rearrangement uses TRBV29-1 and TRBJ2-1; 8 bases match TRBD1. V gave up 6 bases and J gave up 5 bases; unmatched junction bases: 6. CDR3 length: 13 residues. Germline V gene sequence: CDR1 SQVTM, CDR2 ANQGSEA. The CDR3 DNA follows: TGCAGCGTGGACCGGGACAGGAACAATGAGCAGTTCTTC. Its translation is CSVDRDRNNEQFF.